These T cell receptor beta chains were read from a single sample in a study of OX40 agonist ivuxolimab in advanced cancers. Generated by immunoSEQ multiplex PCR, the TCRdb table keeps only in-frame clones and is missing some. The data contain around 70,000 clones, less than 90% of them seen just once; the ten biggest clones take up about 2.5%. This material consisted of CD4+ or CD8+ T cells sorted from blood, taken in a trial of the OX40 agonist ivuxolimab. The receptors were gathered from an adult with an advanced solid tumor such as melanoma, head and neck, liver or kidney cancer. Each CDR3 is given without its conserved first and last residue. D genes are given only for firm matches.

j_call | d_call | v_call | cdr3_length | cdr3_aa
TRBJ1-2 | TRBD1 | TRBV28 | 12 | ASSFYRGGDGYT
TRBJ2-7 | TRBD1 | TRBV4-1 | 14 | ASSLYGTAASYEQY
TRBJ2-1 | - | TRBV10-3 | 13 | ATSKDYQLNNEQF
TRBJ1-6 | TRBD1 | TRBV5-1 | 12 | ASSPGQGRSPLH
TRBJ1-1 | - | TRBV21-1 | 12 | ASSKAPGGTEAF
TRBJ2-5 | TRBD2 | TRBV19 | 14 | ASSRTSQAGGETQY
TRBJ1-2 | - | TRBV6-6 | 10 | ASRIQGYGYT
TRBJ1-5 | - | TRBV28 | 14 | ASIPASGSRNQPQH
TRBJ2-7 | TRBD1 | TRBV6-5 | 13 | ASTITGTGNHEQY
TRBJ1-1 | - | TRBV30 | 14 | AWSVVQVGPNTEAF
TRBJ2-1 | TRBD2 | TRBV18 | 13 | ASSPRPSGYNEQF
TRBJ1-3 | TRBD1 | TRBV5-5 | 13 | ASSRTGGEGNTIY
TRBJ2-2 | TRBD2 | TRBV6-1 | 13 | ASSVAGANTGELF
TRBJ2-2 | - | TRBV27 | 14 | ASSSPASAGTGELF
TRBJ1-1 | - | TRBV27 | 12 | ASSSGWDGTEAF
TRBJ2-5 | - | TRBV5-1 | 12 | ASSLAFQAGEQY
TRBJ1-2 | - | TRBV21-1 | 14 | ASSTRIRDRGKYYT
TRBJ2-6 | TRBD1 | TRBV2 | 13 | ASSPGTGGANVLT
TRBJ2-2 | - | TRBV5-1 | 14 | ASSLNTGANTGELF
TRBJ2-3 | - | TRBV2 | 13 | ASRQQGVGGDTQY
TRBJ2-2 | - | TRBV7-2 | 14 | ASSLESGGNTGELF
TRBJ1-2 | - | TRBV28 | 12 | ASTPETDLYGYT
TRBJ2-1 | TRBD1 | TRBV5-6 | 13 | ASSFIQGDYNEQF
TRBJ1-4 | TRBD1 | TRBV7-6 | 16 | ASSLASMGTGTREKLF
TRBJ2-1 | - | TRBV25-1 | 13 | ASSESGQFNNEQF
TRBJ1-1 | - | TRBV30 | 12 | AWKGVGGNTEAF
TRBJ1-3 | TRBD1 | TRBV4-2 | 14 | ASSQVTGAEGNTIY
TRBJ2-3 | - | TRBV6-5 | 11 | ASSYSSQWAQY
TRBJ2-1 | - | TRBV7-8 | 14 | ASSHNSGRSLNEQF